These 14 T cell receptor beta chains share one sample of origin, sequenced in a study of blood T cells in healthy people across ages. Through a sample-barcoded 5' primer and a J-beta primer mix, a second PCR was run for roughly 7 to 12 cycles. TCRdb reprocessed the 5' RACE reads with MiXCR, giving one entry per CDR3 protein. In the table there are fewer than 2 million distinct CDR3 sequences, about two fifths of which are singletons. Specimen: blood. The receptors come from a human donor in good health.

A few counts support this clonotype. The chain combines TRBV9 with TRBJ2-1; weak D call: TRBD2 (6 bases). This CDR3 contains 12 residues. Per germline, CDR1 SGDLS and CDR2 YYNGEE. Trimming cost V 6 bases and J 4 bases, with 8 bases left between them. In nucleotides, the CDR3 is TGTGCCAGCACCGGAGGGTACAATGAGCAGTTCTTC. It codes for CASTGGYNEQFF.

This chain uses TRBV25-1 with TRBJ1-2; no reliable D call. The CDR3 is 14 amino acids. The V end lost 5 bases, the J end lost 8 bases, and 18 bases lay between the germline ends. The germline CDR1 and CDR2 sequences are MGHDK and SYGVNS. The CDR3 bases are TGTGCCAGCAGTTACCCCGGGGTTCTGGGGGGCTACACCTTC. This codes for CASSYPGVLGGYTF.

The rearrangement uses TRBV20-1 and TRBJ1-2; 7 bases are a match to TRBD1. CDR1 is DFQATT, CDR2 SNEGSKA, per germline (reference sequence). The CDR3 runs to 13 residues. The V and J ends lost 3 bases and 9 bases, in that order; junction bases with no gene match: 10. In DNA form, the CDR3 reads TGCAGTGCTAGCCAGGGGGGAGGTGCCAGCTACACCTTC. This sequence encodes CSASQGGGASYTF.

This clonotype was recorded a few times. V usage is TRBV10-3 and J usage is TRBJ2-1; TRBD2 is a possible D gene (6 bases). Between the trimmed V and J ends, which lost 3 bases and 7 bases, there was a span of 22 bases. CDR3 length equals 17 residues. CDR1 ENHRY and CDR2 SYGVKD come from the germline V gene. The CDR3 loop reads CAISDAGRGPGGNEQFF. The CDR3 DNA follows: TGTGCCATCAGTGATGCGGGACGCGGTCCTGGGGGGAATGAGCAGTTCTTC.

The rearrangement uses TRBV4-1 and TRBJ2-4; D call uncertain. The J call may be mistaken, given a closer DNA end match to TRBJ2-7. Germline assignment: CDR1 MGHRA and CDR2 YSYEKL. This CDR3 is 13 amino acids long. CDR3 nucleotide sequence: TGCGCCAGCAGCCAAAACGACGACGACGAGCAGTACTTC. The encoded protein is CASSQNDDDEQYF.

The chain uses TRBV27 and TRBJ1-4; D unclear. This CDR3 is built from 14 residues. The V gene lost 4 bases and the J gene lost 8 bases, with 14 bases spanning the gap. The germline CDR1 and CDR2 sequences are MNHEY and SMNVEV (reference sequence). The DNA of the CDR3 is TGTGCCAGCAGTTCTCTTCTCAGGCTCGAAAAACTGTTTTTT. Amino acids: CASSSLLRLEKLFF.

In this sample, this clonotype turned up a few times. CDR3 coding DNA: TGCAGTGCTAGCAGGGGGGCCTACAATGAGCAGTTCTTC. It yields the protein CSASRGAYNEQFF. This chain links TRBV20-1 with TRBJ2-1, with TRBD1 as a possible D gene (7 bases). Between the trimmed V and J ends, which lost 3 bases and 2 bases, there was a span of 8 bases. The CDR3 loop spans 13 amino acids. In germline, CDR1 is DFQATT, CDR2 SNEGSKA (reference sequence).

This clonotype was counted only a few times. V is TRBV12-3 or TRBV12-4 and J is TRBJ1-1; 9 bases align to TRBD1. Trimming removed 1 base from V and 4 bases from J; junction bases left unmatched: 4. CDR3 length equals 15 residues. CDR3 in DNA: TGTGCCAGCAGTTTAGGGGGACAGGGATTCACTGAAGCTTTCTTT. Translation gives CASSLGGQGFTEAFF.

This clonotype was seen a few times. The chain joins TRBV6-5 to TRBJ1-2, with TRBD1 identical over 7 bases. V was clipped by 6 bases and J by 0 bases; unmatched bases: 7. CDR3 size: 15 residues. Germline-derived CDR1 and CDR2 are MNHEY and SVGAGI. CDR3 nucleotide sequence: TGTGCCAGCAGGCGATACAGGGGAGCTAACTATGGCTACACCTTC. Encoded protein: CASRRYRGANYGYTF.

The chain is built from TRBV2 and TRBJ2-5; D may be TRBD1 or TRBD2 (5 bases each). Trimming removed 4 bases at V and 2 bases at J, with 20 bases between. The V gene's germline CDR1 is SNHLY and CDR2 FYNNEI. The CDR3 is 17 residues long. The chain's CDR3 is CASSGEGTSGLQETQYF. CDR3 sequence (DNA): TGTGCCAGCAGTGGAGAGGGGACCTCAGGCCTGCAAGAGACCCAGTACTTC.

The CDR3 here is CASSLWLGSAPDTQYF. The CDR3 nucleotides read TGTGCCAGCAGCTTGTGGCTAGGTTCGGCCCCAGATACGCAGTATTTT. This sequence joins TRBV5-6 and TRBJ2-3; D uncertain. The CDR3 covers 16 residues. Germline loops: CDR1 SGHDT, CDR2 YYEEEE. V was trimmed by 1 base and J by 4 bases, leaving 16 bases between them.

This rearrangement joins TRBV3-1 to TRBJ2-6; no clear D. V lost 4 bases and J 0 bases, leaving 10 bases between the germline ends. The germline CDR1 and CDR2 sequences are LGHDT and YNNKEL (reference sequence). The CDR3 sequence is 16 residues long. CDR3 DNA sequence: TGTGCCAGCAGCCTCCACAGCACCTCTGGGGCCAACGTCCTGACTTTC. It translates to CASSLHSTSGANVLTF.

The chain joins TRBV20-1 to TRBJ1-5; TRBD1 matches at 11 bases. The V gene end was trimmed by 1 base and the J gene end by 0 bases; junction bases not matched to a gene: 8. Per the germline V gene, CDR1 is DFQATT and CDR2 is SNEGSKA (reference sequence). The CDR3 runs to 18 residues. This chain's CDR3 is CSARGGQGARYSNQPQHF. CDR3 nucleotide sequence: TGCAGTGCTAGAGGCGGACAGGGGGCCCGATATAGCAATCAGCCCCAGCATTTT.

This chain connects TRBV5-6 to TRBJ2-7, with D perhaps TRBD2 (5 bases). This CDR3 has 14 amino acids. Per the germline V gene, CDR1 is SGHDT and CDR2 is YYEEEE. V was shortened by 1 base and J by 3 bases, with 11 bases between the two germline ends. The CDR3 protein is CASSLSGSYYEQYF. CDR3 coding DNA: TGTGCCAGCAGCTTGTCGGGGTCGTACTACGAGCAGTACTTC.